This note documents a single TCR beta chain sequence. The patients serving as multiple sclerosis controls were treatment-naive. They had stable or active relapsing-remitting disease and fulfilled revised McDonald criteria. Reverse transcription used roughly 0.45 to 1 ug RNA and random hexamers. Amplification of TCR beta CDR3 across 54 Vbeta and 13 Jbeta was performed with immunoSEQ multiplex PCR. TCRdb re-analysed the immunoSEQ multiplex PCR reads in MiXCR, keeping a single row per CDR3 protein. Here the sample spans roughly 130,000 distinct CDR3 sequences, around 95% being singletons. This CDR3 spans 15 amino acids. Trimming shortened V by 5 bases and J by 6 bases, and 19 bases separated the two germline ends. Germline CDR1 is MDHEN and CDR2 is SYDVKM. The data are from a study of CD8 T cells in Susac syndrome.

Sequences were obtained from CD4+ T cells from PBMCs. The J gene is TRBJ2-5, the V gene TRBV28; D gene ambiguous. The source of this sequence is a human donor with multiple sclerosis. CDR3 region: CASSLQPAPEQTQYF. The CDR3 nucleotides read TGTGCCAGCAGTCTCCAGCCGGCCCCCGAACAGACCCAGTACTTC.